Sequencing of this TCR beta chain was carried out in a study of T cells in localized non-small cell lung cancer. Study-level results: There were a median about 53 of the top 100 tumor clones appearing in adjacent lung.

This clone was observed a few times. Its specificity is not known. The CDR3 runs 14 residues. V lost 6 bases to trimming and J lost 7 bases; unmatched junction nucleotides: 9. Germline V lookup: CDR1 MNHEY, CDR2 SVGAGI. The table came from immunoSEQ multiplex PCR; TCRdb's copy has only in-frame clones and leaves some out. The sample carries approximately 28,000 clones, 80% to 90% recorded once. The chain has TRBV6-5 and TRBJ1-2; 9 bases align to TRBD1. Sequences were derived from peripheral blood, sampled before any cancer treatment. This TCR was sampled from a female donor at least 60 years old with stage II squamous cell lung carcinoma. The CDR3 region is CASSRQQGAGGYTF. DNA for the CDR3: TGTGCCAGCAGCCGACAACAGGGGGCGGGTGGCTACACCTTC.